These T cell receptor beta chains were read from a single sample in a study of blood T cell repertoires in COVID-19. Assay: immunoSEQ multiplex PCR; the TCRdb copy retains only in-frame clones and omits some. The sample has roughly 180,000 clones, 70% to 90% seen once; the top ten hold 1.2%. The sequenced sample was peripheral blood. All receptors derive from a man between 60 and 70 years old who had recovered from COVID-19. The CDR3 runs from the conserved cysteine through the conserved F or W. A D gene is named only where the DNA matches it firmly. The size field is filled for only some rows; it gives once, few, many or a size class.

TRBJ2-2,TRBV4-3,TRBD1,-,TGCGCCAGCAGCCAAGCGGGACAGGGGGCCGGGGAGCTGTTTTTT,CASSQAGQGAGELFF
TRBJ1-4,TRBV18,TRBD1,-,TGTGCCAGCTCACGGAACGGACAGGGGAGGAATGAAAAACTGTTTTTT,CASSRNGQGRNEKLFF
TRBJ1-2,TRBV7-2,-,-,TGTGCCAGCAGCTTTGGGGGGAACTATGGCTACACCTTC,CASSFGGNYGYTF
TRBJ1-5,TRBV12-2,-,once,TGTGCAAGTCGCTTAGCCCGTCACAGTCTGGTCAAGCAGCCCCAGCATTTT,CASRLARHSLVKQPQHF
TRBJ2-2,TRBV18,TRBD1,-,TGTGCCAGCTCACGTGGGACAGGGGCGAACACCGGGGAGCTGTTTTTT,CASSRGTGANTGELFF
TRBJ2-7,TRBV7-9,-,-,TGTGCCAGCAGCGCCCTATTCTACGAGCAGTACTTC,CASSALFYEQYF
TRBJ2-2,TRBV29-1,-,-,TGCAGCGTACCAGGGTGGAACACCGGGGAGCTGTTTTTT,CSVPGWNTGELFF
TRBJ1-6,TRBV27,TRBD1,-,TGTGCCAGCAGTTTAGAAGACAGGGGGCATTCACCCCTCCACTTT,CASSLEDRGHSPLHF
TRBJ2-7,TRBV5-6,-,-,TGTGCCAGCAGCTTGGGGCTACAGGGTGACGAGCAGTACTTC,CASSLGLQGDEQYF
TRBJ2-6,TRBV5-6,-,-,TGTGCCAGCAGCTTGGAGTATCAGGCGGGTGGGGCCAACGTCCTGACTTTC,CASSLEYQAGGANVLTF
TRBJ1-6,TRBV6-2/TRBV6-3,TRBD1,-,TGTGCCAGCAGTTACGATCCGGAATATGTAGCCGGGACAGGGGGCCTTAGGGCCCTCCACTTT,CASSYDPEYVAGTGGLRALHF